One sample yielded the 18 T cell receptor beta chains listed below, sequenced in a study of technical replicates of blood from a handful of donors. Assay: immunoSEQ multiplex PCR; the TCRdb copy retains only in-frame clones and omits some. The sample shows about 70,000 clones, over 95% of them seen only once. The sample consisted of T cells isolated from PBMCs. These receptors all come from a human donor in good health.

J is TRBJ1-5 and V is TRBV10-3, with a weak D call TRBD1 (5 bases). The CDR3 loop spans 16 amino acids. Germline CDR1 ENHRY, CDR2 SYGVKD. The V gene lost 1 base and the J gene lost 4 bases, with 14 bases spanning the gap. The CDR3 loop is CAISEWGESSNQPQHF. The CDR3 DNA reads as TGTGCCATCAGTGAGTGGGGGGAGTCCTCTAATCAGCCCCAGCATTTT.

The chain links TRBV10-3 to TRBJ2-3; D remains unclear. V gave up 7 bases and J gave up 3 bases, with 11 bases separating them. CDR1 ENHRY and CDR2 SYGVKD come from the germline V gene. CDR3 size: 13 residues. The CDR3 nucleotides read TGTGCCATCATGACGGAGTCGACAGATACGCAGTATTTT. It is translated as CAIMTESTDTQYF.

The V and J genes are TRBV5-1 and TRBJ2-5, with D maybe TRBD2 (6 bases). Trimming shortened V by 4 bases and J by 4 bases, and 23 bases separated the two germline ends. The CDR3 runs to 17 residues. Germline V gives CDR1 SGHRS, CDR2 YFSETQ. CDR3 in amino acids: CASSDPRLVGVVETQYF. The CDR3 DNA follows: TGCGCCAGCAGCGACCCCAGACTAGTAGGAGTGGTAGAGACCCAGTACTTC.

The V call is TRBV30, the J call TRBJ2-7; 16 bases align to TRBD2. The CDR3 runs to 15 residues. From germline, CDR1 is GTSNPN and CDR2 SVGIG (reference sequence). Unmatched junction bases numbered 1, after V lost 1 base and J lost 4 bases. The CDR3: CAWSEGLAGGYEQYF. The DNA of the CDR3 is TGTGCCTGGAGTGAGGGACTAGCGGGAGGGTACGAGCAGTACTTC.

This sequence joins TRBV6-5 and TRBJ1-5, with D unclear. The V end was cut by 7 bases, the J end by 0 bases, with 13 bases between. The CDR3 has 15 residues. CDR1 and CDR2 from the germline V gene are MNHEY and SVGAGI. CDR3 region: CASNYRFNSNQPQHF. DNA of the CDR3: TGTGCCAGCAATTATCGGTTTAATAGCAATCAGCCCCAGCATTTT.

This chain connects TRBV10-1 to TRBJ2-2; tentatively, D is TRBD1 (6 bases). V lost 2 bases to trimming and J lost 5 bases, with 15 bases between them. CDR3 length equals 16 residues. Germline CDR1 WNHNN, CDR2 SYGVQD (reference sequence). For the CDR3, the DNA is TGCGCCAGCAGTGAGAGCCCGACAGGAACGACCGGGGAGCTGTTTTTT. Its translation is CASSESPTGTTGELFF.

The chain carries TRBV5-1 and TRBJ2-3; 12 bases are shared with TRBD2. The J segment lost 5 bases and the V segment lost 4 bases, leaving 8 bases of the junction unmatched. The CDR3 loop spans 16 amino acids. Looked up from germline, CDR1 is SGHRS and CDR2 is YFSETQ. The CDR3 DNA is TGCGCCAGCAGCGCCGTTACTAGCGGGAGGCGAGATACGCAGTATTTT. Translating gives CASSAVTSGRRDTQYF.

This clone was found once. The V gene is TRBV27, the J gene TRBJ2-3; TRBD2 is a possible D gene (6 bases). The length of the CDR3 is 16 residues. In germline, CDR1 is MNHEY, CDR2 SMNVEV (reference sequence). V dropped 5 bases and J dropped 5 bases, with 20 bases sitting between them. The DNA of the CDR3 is TGTGCCAGCAGTGGAACCGGGACTTCTCCACTAGATACGCAGTATTTT. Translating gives CASSGTGTSPLDTQYF.

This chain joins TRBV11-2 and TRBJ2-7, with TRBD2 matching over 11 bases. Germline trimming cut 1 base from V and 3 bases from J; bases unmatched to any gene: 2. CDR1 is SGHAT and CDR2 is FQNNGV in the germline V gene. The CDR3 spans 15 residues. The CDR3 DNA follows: TGTGCCAGCAGCTTAGTAGGGACTAGCGGCTACGAGCAGTACTTC. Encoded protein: CASSLVGTSGYEQYF. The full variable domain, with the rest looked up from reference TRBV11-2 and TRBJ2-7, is EAGVAQSPRYKIIEKRQSVAFWCNPISGHATLYWYQQILGQGPKLLIQFQNNGVVDDSQLPKDRFSAERLKGVDSTLKIQPAKLEDSAVYLCASSLVGTSGYEQYFGPGTRLTVT.

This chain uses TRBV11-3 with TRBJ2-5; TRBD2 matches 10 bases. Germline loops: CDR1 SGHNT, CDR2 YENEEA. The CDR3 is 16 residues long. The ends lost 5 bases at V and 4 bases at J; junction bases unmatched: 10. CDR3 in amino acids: CASSRWLAGEVETQYF. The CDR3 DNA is TGTGCCAGCAGCCGGTGGCTAGCGGGGGAGGTAGAGACCCAGTACTTC.

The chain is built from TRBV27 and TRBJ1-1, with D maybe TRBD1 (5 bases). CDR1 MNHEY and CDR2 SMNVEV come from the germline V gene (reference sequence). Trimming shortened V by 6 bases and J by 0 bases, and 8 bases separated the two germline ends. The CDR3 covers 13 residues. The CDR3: CASRVGVNTEAFF. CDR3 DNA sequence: TGTGCCAGCAGGGTAGGGGTGAACACTGAAGCTTTCTTT.

CDR3 sequence (DNA): TGTGCCAGTAGCATCCCGGCGGGAGGGATTATGAACACCGGGGAGCTGTTTTTT. Amino acid sequence: CASSIPAGGIMNTGELFF. The genes are TRBV19 and TRBJ2-2; TRBD2 agrees at 9 bases. Germline V CDR1 and CDR2: LNHDA, SQIVND (reference sequence). The CDR3 loop spans 18 amino acids. V trimming: 6 bases; J trimming: 1 base; junction bases outside the gene matches: 12.

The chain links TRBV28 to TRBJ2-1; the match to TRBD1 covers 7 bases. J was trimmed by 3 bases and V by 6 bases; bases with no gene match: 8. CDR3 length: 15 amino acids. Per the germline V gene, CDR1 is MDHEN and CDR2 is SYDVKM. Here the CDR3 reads CASRPTGVSYNEQFF. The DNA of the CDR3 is TGTGCCAGCAGACCTACAGGGGTTAGCTACAATGAGCAGTTCTTC.

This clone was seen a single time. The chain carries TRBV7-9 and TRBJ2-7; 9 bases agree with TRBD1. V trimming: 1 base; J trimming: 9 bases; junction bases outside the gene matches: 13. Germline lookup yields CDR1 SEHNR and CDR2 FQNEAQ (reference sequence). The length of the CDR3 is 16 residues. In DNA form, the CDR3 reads TGTGCCAGCAGCTTAGTCAGCCGGGACAGGGAACGGCGGCAGTACTTC. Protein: CASSLVSRDRERRQYF.

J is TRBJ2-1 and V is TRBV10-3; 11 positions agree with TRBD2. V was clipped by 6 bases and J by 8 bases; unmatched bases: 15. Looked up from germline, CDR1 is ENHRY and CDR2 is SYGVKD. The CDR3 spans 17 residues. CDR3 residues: CAIRPSTSGTFDYEQFF. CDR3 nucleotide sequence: TGTGCCATCAGACCATCGACTAGCGGGACGTTTGACTATGAGCAGTTCTTC.

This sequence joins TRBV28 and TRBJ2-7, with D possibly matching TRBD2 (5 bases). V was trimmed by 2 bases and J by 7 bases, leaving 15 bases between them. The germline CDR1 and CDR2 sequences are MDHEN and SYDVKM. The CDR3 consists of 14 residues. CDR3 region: CASSLTNLGREQYF. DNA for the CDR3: TGTGCCAGCAGTTTAACGAACCTAGGGAGAGAGCAGTACTTC. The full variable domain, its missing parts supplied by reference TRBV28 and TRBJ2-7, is DVKVTQSSRYLVKRTGEKVFLECVQDMDHENMFWYRQDPGLGLRLIYFSYDVKMKEKGDIPEGYSVSREKKERFSLILESASTNQTSMYLCASSLTNLGREQYFGPGTRLTVT.

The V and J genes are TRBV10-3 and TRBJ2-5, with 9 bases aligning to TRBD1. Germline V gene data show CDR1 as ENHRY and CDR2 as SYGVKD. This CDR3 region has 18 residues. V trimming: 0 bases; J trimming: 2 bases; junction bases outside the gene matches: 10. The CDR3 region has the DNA TGTGCCATCAGTGAGTCGGTGGGGGACAGGGTCGGGCAAGAGACCCAGTACTTC. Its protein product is CAISESVGDRVGQETQYF.

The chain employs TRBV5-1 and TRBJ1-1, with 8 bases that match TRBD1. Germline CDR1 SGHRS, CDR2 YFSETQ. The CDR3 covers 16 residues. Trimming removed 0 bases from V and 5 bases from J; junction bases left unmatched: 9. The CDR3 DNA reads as TGCGCCAGCAGCTTGGAGCAGGGGGCGCTGGTAACTGAAGCTTTCTTT. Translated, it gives CASSLEQGALVTEAFF.